The 7 T cell receptor beta chains presented below share a single source sample, sequenced in a study of Tregs in tolerant kidney transplant recipients (dated by TCRdb to between 2018 and 2021). Libraries were prepared through the immunoSEQ multiplex PCR assay. Not all clones reach the TCRdb copy of this immuneACCESS table, which keeps in-frame sequences only. Checked studies attribute under half of the gap to unresolved V genes and leave the rest unexplained. This sample gives about 19,000 clones in total; just over 65% of them show up just once. Approximately 3.4% of the sample comes from the top ten. Their recognized antigens are unknown. Sequences were obtained from Tregs from blood cultured with allogeneic cells. All receptors come from a human donor in good health.

The rearrangement uses TRBV29-1 and TRBJ1-1; D uncertain. Trimming stripped 1 base from V and 6 bases from J, with 6 bases between. The CDR3 length is 11 residues. Looked up from germline, CDR1 is SQVTM and CDR2 is ANQGSEA. In DNA, the CDR3 is TGCAGCGTTGAAGTCGGGTCTGAAGCTTTCTTT. Translating gives CSVEVGSEAFF.

This chain links TRBV2 with TRBJ2-1; TRBD2 agrees at 10 bases. The CDR3 has 15 residues. V lost 4 bases, J lost 4 bases, and 4 bases stayed unmatched. Germline-derived CDR1 and CDR2 are SNHLY and FYNNEI. The CDR3 coding sequence is TGTGCCAGCAGTGTGGGAGCGGGAGGGTACAATGAGCAGTTCTTC. This gives the protein CASSVGAGGYNEQFF.

This clone was recorded a few times. The CDR3 loop is CASSKDWRPAHFNSPLHF. The CDR3 nucleotides are TGTGCCAGCAGCAAGGACTGGAGGCCCGCCCATTTTAATTCACCCCTCCACTTT. The genes are TRBV11-2 and TRBJ1-6; no reliable D call. The CDR3 spans 18 residues. Germline-derived CDR1 and CDR2 are SGHAT and FQNNGV. V was shortened by 5 bases and J by 6 bases, with 23 bases between the two germline ends.

The chain couples TRBV7-7 to TRBJ2-5; perhaps D is TRBD1 or TRBD2 (5 bases each). There are 15 residues in the CDR3. Per germline, CDR1 SSHAT and CDR2 FNYEAQ (reference sequence). Trimming took off 3 bases at V and 7 bases at J, with 18 bases between the two ends. CDR3 in DNA: TGTGCCAGCAGCTTGACGAGGGGCCTCATCGGGACCCAGTACTTC. Translating gives CASSLTRGLIGTQYF.

The chain couples TRBV7-9 to TRBJ2-7; TRBD1 aligns across 7 bases. Germline lookup yields CDR1 SEHNR and CDR2 FQNEAQ (reference sequence). After removal of 3 bases from V and 4 bases from J, the junction contained 12 bases not matched to a gene. The length of the CDR3 is 16 residues. CDR3 sequence reads: CASSFGDSREGYEQYF. CDR3 DNA sequence: TGTGCCAGCAGCTTTGGGGACAGCCGAGAAGGGTACGAGCAGTACTTC.

As regards this clone: Sequence at one end of the junction differs from germline and may be a read error. This sequence joins TRBV7-7 and TRBJ2-2, with a tentative D call TRBD1 (5 bases). The length of the CDR3 is 16 residues. Germline CDR1 is SSHAT and CDR2 is FNYEAQ (reference sequence). The CDR3, as DNA: TGTGCTAGCAGCCCCCAGAGTGGGGCAACCACCGGGGAGCTGTTTTTT. Protein product: CASSPQSGATTGELFF.

This clone was counted between two and nine times. This rearrangement joins TRBV18 to TRBJ2-2, with no clear D. The CDR3 consists of 13 residues. The germline V and J ends were trimmed by 3 bases and 5 bases, with 7 bases remaining between them. The germline V gene encodes CDR1 KGHSH and CDR2 LQKENI. CDR3 sequence reads: CASSPDLTGELFF. As DNA, the CDR3 is TGTGCCAGCTCACCTGACTTAACCGGGGAGCTGTTTTTT.